This T cell receptor beta chain was retrieved from a study of T cells in Graves' hyperthyroidism and ophthalmopathy (dated by TCRdb to between 2018 and 2021). Regarding the study in general: Peripheral blood samples were taken at the time of initial diagnosis, prior to any treatment. Thyroid tissue and blood T-cell repertoires from roughly six Graves' hyperthyroidism patients were also compared in the study. The paper describes TCR Vbeta CDR3 sequencing of 135 peripheral blood samples, made up of some 40 ophthalmopathy patients, approximately 73 hyperthyroidism patients and approximately 17 progressor patients. An independent validation cohort of fewer than 20 hyperthyroidism patients and 17 patients who later progressed to ophthalmopathy tested prospective prediction of ophthalmopathy. To identify TCR V-J signatures that set the groups apart, the researchers used a discovery cohort of about a hundred patients, made up of 40 to 45 with Graves' ophthalmopathy and some 58 with stable Graves' hyperthyroidism. Following sampling, methimazole starting at 30 mg daily was given to hyperthyroidism patients, and high-dose intravenous methylprednisolone was given to ophthalmopathy patients. The roughly 91 discovery patients were randomly divided into training and test sets at a 7:3 ratio. The paper as a whole reports these results and caveats: Most expanded thyroid clonotypes (frequency above 0.001) were also detected in blood, a finding suggesting that blood repertoires may reflect thyroid immune responses. During validation, the model predicted progression to ophthalmopathy a median of around 7 months ahead of onset, with approximately 71% sensitivity and less than 85% specificity. No statistical method was used to set the sample size in advance, and investigators knew the group allocation. Ophthalmopathy was separated from stable hyperthyroidism by a 13 V-J signature model, with around 90% sensitivity and just over 81% specificity obtained in cross-validation and 80%/75% obtained in testing.

The CDR3 starts with the cysteine, ends with the phenylalanine, and has 13 residues. Only CDR3 DNA is held: 39 bases, read in frame from base 1. V loses 4 bases, J loses 6 bases, and the germline ends lie 12 bases apart. CDR1 and CDR2 are read off the germline V gene as ENHRY and SYGVKD. The TCR beta CDR3 regions were amplified from the RNA transcripts. The TCR CDR3 was subjected to a first round of RT-PCR using the HTBI primer set and the Qiagen OneStep RT-PCR kit. The libraries were constructed in a second round of multiplex PCR and then size-selected and purified. Sequencing of the libraries was done on an Illumina HiSeq2000 using paired-end 100 bp reads. The paper's processing steps were these. Raw data were processed with SOAPnuke, discarding reads with adapters, uncalled bases, mean Phred below 15, or no exact constant-primer or identifier match. COPE v1.2.5 was used to merge the high-quality paired reads, and each unique nucleotide sequence was defined as a clonotype. Clonotypes were aligned to IMGT TRBV, TRBD and TRBJ reference segments using MiTCR v1.1. The analysis was restricted to V-J combinations with a frequency above 0.0001, which together covered approximately 99% of the repertoires. A TCS score was defined as the ratio between F50 (clonal expansion) and ExV (chaos), using BLOSUM62-based TCRdist between CDR3 peptides within each V-J. Welch's t-statistics and random forest reduced fewer than 600 V-J features to 10 to 15, which were used in a naive Bayes classifier (R e1071). TCRdb reprocessing: public reads trimmed at Q25 with fastp, clones called with MiXCR, in-frame beta chains kept. Records with the same CDR3 protein are collapsed into one entry carrying the most frequent genes and DNA. The V and J calls come from TCRdb's annotation, not from the publication. This sample holds about 360,000 distinct CDR3 sequences; approximately 13% were observed only once. Together, the top ten hold 9.2% of the sample.

This clonotype appeared many times. It has no known antigen specificity. Base qualities were left out, and no much larger clone turns up one base away. A patient counted as having stable Graves' hyperthyroidism if no progression to ophthalmopathy occurred over 18 months of follow-up. Hyperthyroidism patients were newly diagnosed, with disease duration under 2 months, and aged 18 to 65 years. The study excluded patients with uncontrolled infections, other autoimmune diseases, pregnancy or lactation. Clinical symptoms, serum thyroxine and TRAb, thyroid ultrasound, and orbital computed tomography formed the basis for the diagnoses. PBMCs were separated from roughly 10 ml of fresh peripheral blood using Ficoll-Paque density gradient centrifugation. Total RNA was extracted with Trizol reagent, and quality was checked on an Agilent 2100 Bioanalyzer.

This clonotype was sampled from a woman younger than 35 with Graves' hyperthyroidism. Recombination connected TRBV10-3 to TRBJ1-2; a tentative D match to TRBD1 spans 5 bases. Sequenced sample: blood. The base sequence is TGTGCCATCAGTGGGGGCGTAAAGAATGGCTACACCTTC. Protein translation: CAISGGVKNGYTF.